This TCR beta chain was sequenced during a study of T cell changes during pregnancy in multiple sclerosis. Measured with immunoSEQ multiplex PCR; TCRdb has only the in-frame clones, and not every one. Among 60,000 to 70,000 clones, about nine tenths were seen once, and the ten largest hold 2% to 2.5%. Per germline, CDR1 SGHRS and CDR2 YFSETQ. V lost 0 bases, J lost 6 bases, and 13 bases lay in between. The CDR3 covers 15 residues. The TCR sequence derives from a female donor in good health, enrolled as a control in a pregnancy study. The source was peripheral blood, collected in the third trimester of pregnancy. The chain combines TRBV5-1 with TRBJ1-5; possibly TRBD1 for D (6 bases). CDR3 protein: CASSLGQGIGQPQHF. Written as DNA, the CDR3 is TGCGCCAGCAGCTTGGGTCAGGGGATAGGTCAGCCCCAGCATTTT. Full variable domain (missing parts from reference TRBV5-1 and TRBJ1-5): KAGVTQTPRYLIKTRGQQVTLSCSPISGHRSVSWYQQTPGQGLQFLFEYFSETQRNKGNFPGRFSGRQFSNSRSEMNVSTLELGDSALYLCASSLGQGIGQPQHFGDGTRLSIL.